The clone carrying this T cell receptor beta chain was observed at least ten times. The data are from a study of T cells in Graves' hyperthyroidism and ophthalmopathy. With V trimmed by 4 bases and J by 4 bases, 11 bases remained unmatched. The CDR3 totals 16 residues. Regions amplified from RNA transcripts were the TCR beta CDR3 regions. First-round RT-PCR of the TCR CDR3 relied on the HTBI primer set. Each CDR3 protein gets one entry after TCRdb re-called the multiplex PCR reads with MiXCR. This sample carries about 480,000 distinct CDR3 sequences, around 14% of them seen once, and the ten largest clones take around 17%.

The sample consisted of blood. This receptor was obtained from a woman aged 18-30 years with Graves' hyperthyroidism. J is TRBJ2-5 and V is TRBV12-3 or TRBV12-4; 8 bases line up with TRBD2. CDR3 region: CASSSPTTTSGETQYF. CDR3 coding DNA: TGTGCCAGCAGTTCCCCCACTACCACTAGCGGAGAGACCCAGTACTTC.